These T cell receptor beta chains were read from a single sample in a study of cytomegalovirus exposure and HLA in healthy donors. Here immunoSEQ multiplex PCR was the method, and the copy in TCRdb shows in-frame clones only, minus some. Altogether under 90,000 clones are present, 77% being singletons, with the ten largest covering roughly 3%. Source material: PBMCs. The receptors come from a man aged 45-60 years in good health and CMV-seropositive. The CDR3 runs from the conserved cysteine through the conserved F or W. The order of the fields is J gene, D gene, V gene, clone size, CDR3 DNA, CDR3 protein. A D gene is named only where the DNA matches it firmly. Clone size appears in some rows only: once, few, many, or a class for an expanded clone.

J gene: TRBJ1-2; D gene: NA; V gene: TRBV7-9; clone size: NA; CDR3 DNA: TGTTCCAGCAGCTTATCTCAGGGCTATGGCTACACCTTC; CDR3 protein: CSSSLSQGYGYTF
J gene: TRBJ1-2; D gene: TRBD1; V gene: TRBV5-1; clone size: NA; CDR3 DNA: TGCGCCAGCAGCTTGGTGGCAGGGGGCCGCTCTGACTATGGCTACACCTTC; CDR3 protein: CASSLVAGGRSDYGYTF
J gene: TRBJ2-7; D gene: TRBD1; V gene: TRBV23-1; clone size: NA; CDR3 DNA: TGCGCCAGCAGTCAATCGCCGGGACAGGGATCGAATTTCCACTACGACGAGCAGTACTTC; CDR3 protein: CASSQSPGQGSNFHYDEQYF
J gene: TRBJ1-1; D gene: TRBD1; V gene: TRBV13; clone size: NA; CDR3 DNA: TGTGCCAGCAGCAGGGGACAGGGTAACACTGAAGCTTTCTTT; CDR3 protein: CASSRGQGNTEAFF
J gene: TRBJ2-3; D gene: NA; V gene: TRBV7-9; clone size: NA; CDR3 DNA: TGTGCCAGCAGCTTAGGCGTTAGCACAGATACGCAGTATTTT; CDR3 protein: CASSLGVSTDTQYF
J gene: TRBJ1-1; D gene: TRBD1; V gene: TRBV18; clone size: NA; CDR3 DNA: TGTGCCAGCTCATCCGGACAGGCCCTGAACACTGAAGCTTTCTTT; CDR3 protein: CASSSGQALNTEAFF
J gene: TRBJ1-2; D gene: TRBD1; V gene: TRBV27; clone size: NA; CDR3 DNA: TGTGCCAGCAGCCCTTCGGGACAGGGGACTAACTATGGCTACACCTTC; CDR3 protein: CASSPSGQGTNYGYTF
J gene: TRBJ1-5; D gene: NA; V gene: TRBV6-5; clone size: NA; CDR3 DNA: TGTGCCAGCAGTTCCCAGTCTGGTCAGCCCCAGCATTTT; CDR3 protein: CASSSQSGQPQHF
J gene: TRBJ2-7; D gene: NA; V gene: TRBV7-8; clone size: once; CDR3 DNA: TGTGCCAGCAGGGACCGTGGGGGGGGCGGCTACGAGCAGTACTTC; CDR3 protein: CASRDRGGGGYEQYF
J gene: TRBJ2-3; D gene: TRBD2; V gene: TRBV5-1; clone size: NA; CDR3 DNA: TGCGCCAGCAGCTTTCCCCTAGCGGGAGGGACAGATACGCAGTATTTT; CDR3 protein: CASSFPLAGGTDTQYF
J gene: TRBJ1-1; D gene: NA; V gene: TRBV5-6; clone size: few; CDR3 DNA: TGTGCCAGCAGCATATCAGGGGCTTGGGGGAATGAAGCTTTCTTT; CDR3 protein: CASSISGAWGNEAFF
J gene: TRBJ1-4; D gene: NA; V gene: TRBV7-2; clone size: NA; CDR3 DNA: TGTGCCAGTAGAGCCAATTTTGGTGAAAAACTGTTTTTT; CDR3 protein: CASRANFGEKLFF
J gene: TRBJ2-6; D gene: TRBD1; V gene: TRBV6-5; clone size: NA; CDR3 DNA: TGTGCCAGCAGACAGGGGTCTGGGGCCAACGTCCTGACTTTC; CDR3 protein: CASRQGSGANVLTF
J gene: TRBJ2-5; D gene: NA; V gene: TRBV9; clone size: once; CDR3 DNA: TGTGCCAGCAGCGTAGAGAGCGGAGGTTCGGAGACCCAGTACTTC; CDR3 protein: CASSVESGGSETQYF
J gene: TRBJ2-2; D gene: TRBD1; V gene: TRBV18; clone size: NA; CDR3 DNA: TGTGCCAGCTCACGAAACCCGGGACAGGATAACACCGGGGAGCTGTTTTTT; CDR3 protein: CASSRNPGQDNTGELFF
J gene: TRBJ2-7; D gene: TRBD2; V gene: TRBV5-4; clone size: NA; CDR3 DNA: TGTGCCAGCAGCTTGGTTAGCGGGTCCTACGAGCAGTACTTC; CDR3 protein: CASSLVSGSYEQYF
J gene: TRBJ1-2; D gene: TRBD1; V gene: TRBV5-1; clone size: NA; CDR3 DNA: TGCGCCAGCAGCTTGGGGGACAGAAACTATGGCTACACCTTC; CDR3 protein: CASSLGDRNYGYTF
J gene: TRBJ1-1; D gene: NA; V gene: TRBV7-9; clone size: NA; CDR3 DNA: TGTTCCAGCAGGACGCACCAGGGGACTGAAGCTTTCTTT; CDR3 protein: CSSRTHQGTEAFF
J gene: TRBJ1-2; D gene: TRBD1; V gene: TRBV20-1; clone size: NA; CDR3 DNA: TGCAGTGCTGAAGACAGGGTTGGCTACACCTTC; CDR3 protein: CSAEDRVGYTF
J gene: TRBJ1-4; D gene: NA; V gene: TRBV29-1; clone size: NA; CDR3 DNA: TGCAGCGTCGGTCGACAGCAAAATGAAAAACTGTTTTTT; CDR3 protein: CSVGRQQNEKLFF
J gene: TRBJ1-2; D gene: NA; V gene: TRBV27; clone size: NA; CDR3 DNA: TGTGCCAGCAGTTTCGGGCTACAGGGAGCTAACTATGGCTACACCTTC; CDR3 protein: CASSFGLQGANYGYTF
J gene: TRBJ2-1; D gene: NA; V gene: TRBV5-1; clone size: NA; CDR3 DNA: TGCGCCAGCAGTCCGGGGCGGGGATACAATGAGCAGTTCTTC; CDR3 protein: CASSPGRGYNEQFF
J gene: TRBJ1-3; D gene: NA; V gene: TRBV29-1; clone size: NA; CDR3 DNA: TGCAGCGTCACATCTCCAGGCAACTCTGGAAACACCATATATTTT; CDR3 protein: CSVTSPGNSGNTIYF
J gene: TRBJ1-4; D gene: NA; V gene: TRBV9; clone size: NA; CDR3 DNA: TGTGCCAGCAGCTCCCGGGATGCAACTAATGAAAAACTGTTTTTT; CDR3 protein: CASSSRDATNEKLFF
J gene: TRBJ1-1; D gene: NA; V gene: TRBV7-2; clone size: NA; CDR3 DNA: TGTGCCAGCAGCTTTATCACTGAAGCTTTCTTT; CDR3 protein: CASSFITEAFF
J gene: TRBJ2-1; D gene: NA; V gene: TRBV5-5; clone size: few; CDR3 DNA: TGTGCCAGCAGCACCACTATTTTCGGTGAGCAGTTCTTC; CDR3 protein: CASSTTIFGEQFF
J gene: TRBJ2-4; D gene: TRBD1; V gene: TRBV25-1; clone size: NA; CDR3 DNA: TGTGCCAGCAGTCTTTCCAGGGGGCGGAACTCGGCCAAAAACAGTCAGTACTTC; CDR3 protein: CASSLSRGRNSAKNSQYF
J gene: TRBJ2-3; D gene: NA; V gene: TRBV28; clone size: few; CDR3 DNA: TGTGCCAGCGGTCGGGACTCGAGAGCAACAGATACGCAGTATTTT; CDR3 protein: CASGRDSRATDTQYF
J gene: TRBJ2-5; D gene: TRBD2; V gene: TRBV7-3; clone size: NA; CDR3 DNA: TGTGCCAGCAGCTTAGTCGGGGGGGAGACCCAGTACTTC; CDR3 protein: CASSLVGGETQYF
J gene: TRBJ2-1; D gene: NA; V gene: TRBV4-2; clone size: NA; CDR3 DNA: TGTGCCAGCAGCCAAGCGGGTTATAGACAGGAGCAGTTCTTC; CDR3 protein: CASSQAGYRQEQFF
J gene: TRBJ2-7; D gene: NA; V gene: TRBV28; clone size: NA; CDR3 DNA: TGTGCCAGCAGTCCCCTCTACGAGCAGTACTTC; CDR3 protein: CASSPLYEQYF
J gene: TRBJ1-2; D gene: TRBD1; V gene: TRBV6-5; clone size: NA; CDR3 DNA: TGTGCCAGCAGTTACTCCACAGGGGAGTGGTATGGCTACACCTTC; CDR3 protein: CASSYSTGEWYGYTF
J gene: TRBJ2-3; D gene: NA; V gene: TRBV28; clone size: NA; CDR3 DNA: TGTGCCAGCAGAGCGACAGATACGCAGTATTTT; CDR3 protein: CASRATDTQYF
J gene: TRBJ2-7; D gene: NA; V gene: TRBV9; clone size: NA; CDR3 DNA: TGTGCCAGCAGCGTGGGGGCTGCGGGTTCAACCTACGAGCAGTACTTC; CDR3 protein: CASSVGAAGSTYEQYF
J gene: TRBJ2-1; D gene: NA; V gene: TRBV19; clone size: NA; CDR3 DNA: TGTGCCAGTAGTATATGGGAGTACAATGAGCAGTTCTTC; CDR3 protein: CASSIWEYNEQFF
J gene: TRBJ1-4; D gene: TRBD1; V gene: TRBV25-1; clone size: NA; CDR3 DNA: TGTGCCAGCAGACGCGGGACAGGGGATCCTAGTGAAAAACTGTTTTTT; CDR3 protein: CASRRGTGDPSEKLFF
J gene: TRBJ1-1; D gene: NA; V gene: TRBV6-4; clone size: NA; CDR3 DNA: TGTGCCAGCAGGAAACAGGGGAACACTGAAGCTTTCTTT; CDR3 protein: CASRKQGNTEAFF
J gene: TRBJ2-7; D gene: TRBD2; V gene: TRBV10-3; clone size: NA; CDR3 DNA: TGTGCCATCAGTGGCCGGACTAGCGGATCCTACGAGCAGTACTTC; CDR3 protein: CAISGRTSGSYEQYF
J gene: TRBJ2-6; D gene: NA; V gene: TRBV6-1; clone size: NA; CDR3 DNA: TGTGCCAGCAGTGTAATTGGGGCCAACGGCCTGACTTTC; CDR3 protein: CASSVIGANGLTF
J gene: TRBJ2-5; D gene: NA; V gene: TRBV29-1; clone size: NA; CDR3 DNA: TGCAGCGTTGAATGGGTCGGGGTGGAGGGCCAAGAGACCCAGTACTTC; CDR3 protein: CSVEWVGVEGQETQYF
J gene: TRBJ2-7; D gene: TRBD1; V gene: TRBV10-2; clone size: NA; CDR3 DNA: TGCGCCAGCAGTAGGGGACAGGGCTACGAGCAGTACTTC; CDR3 protein: CASSRGQGYEQYF
J gene: TRBJ1-5; D gene: NA; V gene: TRBV7-2; clone size: NA; CDR3 DNA: TGTGCCAGCAGCTTACAGCAGGGAAATCAGCCCCAGCATTTT; CDR3 protein: CASSLQQGNQPQHF
J gene: TRBJ2-7; D gene: TRBD2; V gene: TRBV7-8; clone size: NA; CDR3 DNA: TGTGCCAGCAGCCCCGGACTAGCGGGAAGACGCTCCTACGAGCAGTACTTC; CDR3 protein: CASSPGLAGRRSYEQYF
J gene: TRBJ2-1; D gene: NA; V gene: TRBV11-3; clone size: NA; CDR3 DNA: TGTGCCAGCAGCTTATTGGGAGGCTCGTTCGGCTGGAGGGAATACAATGAGCAGTTCTTC; CDR3 protein: CASSLLGGSFGWREYNEQFF
J gene: TRBJ2-1; D gene: NA; V gene: TRBV7-9; clone size: NA; CDR3 DNA: TGTTCCAGCAGCATTTTCGGGACAAGGAAGGGGCAGTTCTTC; CDR3 protein: CSSSIFGTRKGQFF
J gene: TRBJ2-2; D gene: NA; V gene: TRBV7-9; clone size: few; CDR3 DNA: TGTGCCAGCAGCATCCATCGGCTTAGCGATCAGAACACCGGGGAGCTGTTTTTT; CDR3 protein: CASSIHRLSDQNTGELFF